One and the same sample provided the 10 T cell receptor beta chains below, sequenced in a study of spatial heterogeneity in lung cancer. Study outcomes and limitations: Counts that tracked tumor mutation counts were those of expanded intratumoral alpha and beta TCRs.

Each CDR3 protein gets one entry after TCRdb re-called the 5' RACE reads with MiXCR. The sample lists tens of thousands of distinct CDR3 sequences, about 4.5% occurring once. These receptors' targets are unknown. As for time point: sample taken at primary tumor resection. Sequences were derived from lung tumor tissue, sampled at surgery. These receptors originate from a male donor with early-stage non-small cell lung cancer.

In this sample, this clonotype turned up many times. This chain joins TRBV7-9 and TRBJ2-7; the D is unclear. V shed 3 bases and J shed 5 bases, with 11 bases lying between them. Germline V gene sequence: CDR1 SEHNR, CDR2 FQNEAQ (reference sequence). The CDR3 covers 13 residues. CDR3 nucleotide sequence: TGTGCCAGCAGCTTTTCCTCCAGCCACGAGCAGTACTTC. This gives the protein CASSFSSSHEQYF.

This clonotype was detected ten times or more. The chain uses TRBV2 and TRBJ1-1; D is ambiguous. V gave up 11 bases and J gave up 0 bases, with 13 bases separating them. This CDR3 has 13 residues. Germline-derived CDR1 and CDR2 are SNHLY and FYNNEI. Here the CDR3 DNA reads TGTGCCGGAAGTACAGAAATGAACACTGAAGCTTTCTTT. Amino acids: CAGSTEMNTEAFF.

At least ten counts were recorded for this clonotype. The V and J genes are TRBV7-9 and TRBJ2-1; TRBD2 matches at 8 bases. There are 15 residues in the CDR3. V lost 5 bases, J lost 0 bases, and 3 bases stayed unmatched. Germline CDR1 is SEHNR and CDR2 is FQNEAQ (reference sequence). CDR3 sequence reads: CASSPSGSSYNEQFF. As DNA, the CDR3 is TGTGCCAGCAGCCCCAGCGGGAGCTCCTACAATGAGCAGTTCTTC.

This clonotype was seen ten or more times. The V call is TRBV11-2, the J call TRBJ1-1, with D perhaps matching TRBD1 (5 bases). Germline assignment: CDR1 SGHAT and CDR2 FQNNGV. V shed 1 base and J shed 1 base, with 10 bases lying between them. There are 15 residues in the CDR3. The CDR3 coding sequence is TGTGCCAGCAGCTTAGTTCTGGGGACGAACACTGAAGCTTTCTTT. Its translation: CASSLVLGTNTEAFF. Variable domain in full (rest from reference TRBV11-2 and TRBJ1-1): EAGVAQSPRYKIIEKRQSVAFWCNPISGHATLYWYQQILGQGPKLLIQFQNNGVVDDSQLPKDRFSAERLKGVDSTLKIQPAKLEDSAVYLCASSLVLGTNTEAFFGQGTRLTVV.

This clonotype was seen many times. The chain couples TRBV28 to TRBJ2-3; maybe TRBD1 (6 bases). The germline V and J ends were trimmed by 3 bases and 1 base, with 11 bases remaining between them. CDR3 length equals 15 residues. CDR1 MDHEN and CDR2 SYDVKM come from the germline V gene. The CDR3 loop is CASSLGNRGTDTQYF. The DNA for the CDR3 is TGTGCCAGCAGTTTGGGGAACAGGGGCACAGATACGCAGTATTTT.

This clonotype was seen a handful of times. The CDR3 protein is CASSLLRDGTQYF. The CDR3, as DNA: TGTGCCAGCAGCTTGTTACGGGATGGGACCCAGTACTTC. This chain joins TRBV7-9 and TRBJ2-5; a possible D gene is TRBD2 (5 bases). The ends were cut back, 3 bases at V and 7 bases at J, with 12 bases in the middle. Germline loops: CDR1 SEHNR, CDR2 FQNEAQ (reference sequence). The CDR3 is 13 residues long.

The CDR3 DNA reads as TGTGCCAGCAGTTTTCGACGGGGCACCAAGGGAGCTTTCTTT. Protein: CASSFRRGTKGAFF. The chain combines TRBV28 with TRBJ1-1; possibly TRBD1 for D (5 bases). The CDR3 totals 14 residues. The germline CDR1 and CDR2 sequences are MDHEN and SYDVKM. V shed 3 bases and J shed 10 bases, with 18 bases lying between them. The full variable domain, completed using reference TRBV28 and TRBJ1-1, is DVKVTQSSRYLVKRTGEKVFLECVQDMDHENMFWYRQDPGLGLRLIYFSYDVKMKEKGDIPEGYSVSREKKERFSLILESASTNQTSMYLCASSFRRGTKGAFFGQGTRLTVV.

This clonotype was recorded many times. The J gene is TRBJ2-1, the V gene TRBV29-1, with TRBD2 matching 11 bases. CDR1 SQVTM and CDR2 ANQGSEA come from the germline V gene. The CDR3 runs to 13 residues. After removal of 7 bases from V and 9 bases from J, the junction contained 8 bases not matched to a gene. In DNA, the CDR3 is TGCAGCGATGTTAGCGGGGGGGCCAGTGAGCAGTTCTTC. It specifies CSDVSGGASEQFF.

This clonotype has only a few counts. V gene TRBV27 combines with J gene TRBJ2-2, with D perhaps assigned TRBD1 or TRBD2 (5 bases each). Per germline, CDR1 MNHEY and CDR2 SMNVEV (reference sequence). The CDR3 consists of 14 residues. Trimming left V 6 bases short and J 4 bases short, with 12 bases between. CDR3 DNA: TGTGCCAGCAGACCTGGGGGATTCACCGGGGAGCTGTTTTTT. Translated, it gives CASRPGGFTGELFF.

This clonotype was detected many times. The rearrangement uses TRBV28 and TRBJ1-4; 8 nucleotides agree with TRBD1. The CDR3 runs to 13 residues. Trimming took 8 bases from V and 5 from J; bases not matched to a gene: 4. Germline V gives CDR1 MDHEN, CDR2 SYDVKM. In nucleotides, the CDR3 is TGTGCCAGCCGGGACAGGTACAATGAAAAACTGTTTTTT. As protein: CASRDRYNEKLFF.